The T cell receptor beta chain under discussion was sequenced for a study of shared clonotypes between healthy human individuals (TCRdb year 2020). Broadly, across the study: A couple of women and a few men aged 18 to 49 years were included in the cohort. To estimate repertoire size and how much clonotype sharing occurs between individuals, the study deeply sequenced the blood TCR repertoires of about 5 healthy adults. To increase sequencing depth and limit assay-specific biases, different laboratories used diverse techniques to prepare libraries and sequence TCR repertoires. Leukapheresis yielded between about 0.8 and 8.9 billion PBMCs per donor. For each donor, CD4 naive and CD4 memory were each run on three plates, CD8 naive on two plates, and CD8 memory on one plate. What the research found in general, with its limitations: When a handful of donors were compared, the shared fraction of clonotypes was around 4.6% for naive CD4, around 4% for naive CD8, more than 2% for memory CD4, and 0.35% to 0.4% for memory CD8. Pairwise subsampling led to the expectation that sequencing depth would affect the degree of clonotype sharing among donors. Compared with non-shared clonotypes, the clonotypes found in all four sorted-subset donors had higher generation probabilities. Even with the large sequencing depth, rarefaction of the sorted-subset datasets indicated that sequencing was incomplete. Because the study included only a small number of donors, the genetic and exposure-history diversity represented was limited. Sampling was restricted to blood, and TCR repertoires in tissues likely differ from the TCR repertoires found in blood. Estimated clonotype richness was generally larger for naive than for memory subsets.

Trimming takes 11 bases off V and 5 bases off J; junction bases not matched to a gene: 11. The CDR3 sequence holds 13 residues, the cysteine and phenylalanine included. The sequence is cut down to CDR3 DNA, 39 bases in frame from base 1. CDR1 and CDR2 are read off the germline V gene as SNHLY and FYNNEI. The donors were healthy, HIV-negative adults who had no recently reported acute infections or vaccinations. Only Caucasian adults living in Nashville, Tennessee, USA were represented among the donors. CD4+ T cells were enriched by magnetic negative selection, after which naive cells were positively selected on CD45RA and the negative fraction was taken as the memory subset. Blood was collected by leukapheresis, and PBMCs were isolated by Ficoll-Histopaque density gradient centrifugation and then cryopreserved in liquid nitrogen vapor phase. Analytical flow cytometry was used to check the purity and quantity of every magnetically sorted T cell population. Each sorted fraction had its genomic DNA isolated and then quantified by UV absorbance on a Nanodrop 2000c.

In regard to this clone: Its antigen remains unidentified. No clone much larger than this one lies a single base away; base qualities are absent.

Using the deep immunoSEQ assay, multiplex PCR amplified TCR CDR3 regions from genomic DNA. Extracted genomic DNA from each cell subset was spread evenly across all wells of several immunoSEQ 96-well plates, with each plate serving as a replicate. For sorted subsets, each replicate PCR was loaded with 200 ng genomic DNA, equivalent to roughly 30,000 T cell genomes. The purified libraries were quantified using a Qubit 3.0 fluorometer, sized with a Bioanalyzer 2100, and then quantified again using the KAPA Library Quantification kit. Each immunoSEQ 96-well plate was sequenced on its own single-read 150-cycle Illumina NextSeq 550 flow cell. The study's processing was this. Because the immunoSEQ output held only junctional sequences and lacked quality scores, the filtering could not match the filtering applied to full-length reads. Sequences were annotated with PyIR, a Python wrapper for IgBLAST v1.9, and V/J genes and CDR3 were assigned using IMGT germline references. Reads were filtered out if the reads had weak V/J assignments (E-value above 1e-6), no CDR3, stop codons, out-of-frame junctions, or ambiguous translated residues. V3J clonotypes were defined as sequences sharing an identical inferred V gene, J gene, and CDR3 amino acid sequence. Percentage overlap between repertoires was calculated by dividing the number of shared unique clonotypes by the size of the smaller repertoire. Repertoire richness was assessed with RTK rarefaction, the Chao1 estimator, and Recon v2.1 estimates of unobserved clonotypes. For all TCRbeta clonotypes obtained by the gDNA method from a handful of donors, generation probabilities were computed with OLGA. TCRdb holds this immuneACCESS table with in-frame rearrangements only. Some clones are missing; in checked studies, unresolved V genes explain under half, and the rest has no known cause. Clonal size and the V and J genes are those of that table, whereas D and trimming came from the DNA. The sample table lists around 550,000 clones, approximately 95% of them with a count of one. Of the sample, roughly 0.06% falls within the top ten clones.

The receptor comes from a woman in her 30s in good health. Recombination linked TRBV2 to TRBJ1-1, with 7 junctional bases fitting TRBD1. The source material was naive CD4+ T cells sorted from blood. Taken with the paper, the label for cell subset or site translates to: CD45RA+ positively selected. The CDR3 region has the sequence CAGTRQGWTEAFF. The DNA sequence reads TGTGCCGGAACAAGACAGGGTTGGACTGAAGCTTTCTTT. Where the CDR3 stops, the reference TRBV2 and TRBJ1-1 genes take over; the full variable domain is EPEVTQTPSHQVTQMGQEVILRCVPISNHLYFYWYRQILGQKVEFLVSFYNNEISEKSEIFDDQFSVERPDGSNFTLKIRSTKLEDSAMYFCAGTRQGWTEAFFGQGTRLTVV.